The rows below give T cell receptor beta chains drawn from one sample of a study of human T cells and chemical hapten exposure. TCRdb passed the RACE reads through MiXCR, listing each CDR3 protein once. Of around 100,000 distinct CDR3 sequences in the sample, more than 9.5% were seen once. Sample: whole blood, taken in connection with sensitization to the hapten diphenylcyclopropenone (DPC). The source of these receptors is a woman in her forties with alopecia areata. Some clones in this sample may be carry-over from other donors' samples. CDR3s include the opening cysteine and the closing phenylalanine or tryptophan. Fields, in order: CDR3 length, D gene, clone size, V gene, J gene, CDR3 protein, CDR3 DNA. D genes are given only for firm matches. The size field is filled for only some rows; it gives once, few, many or a size class.

cdr3_length: 14; d_call: -; clone_size: -; v_call: TRBV18; j_call: TRBJ2-1; cdr3_aa: CASSPYNRDNEQFF; cdr3_nt: TGTGCCAGCTCACCTTATAACCGGGACAATGAGCAGTTCTTC
cdr3_length: 14; d_call: TRBD1; clone_size: many; v_call: TRBV27; j_call: TRBJ1-6; cdr3_aa: CASSFSGQGSPLHF; cdr3_nt: TGTGCCAGCAGTTTCTCCGGACAGGGATCACCCCTCCACTTT
cdr3_length: 16; d_call: TRBD2; clone_size: -; v_call: TRBV6-5; j_call: TRBJ2-6; cdr3_aa: CASSYSIAGGANVLTF; cdr3_nt: TGTGCCAGCAGTTACTCGATAGCGGGCGGGGCCAACGTCCTGACTTTC
cdr3_length: 14; d_call: TRBD1; clone_size: many; v_call: TRBV6-2/TRBV6-3; j_call: TRBJ1-2; cdr3_aa: CASSSTGRMRGYTF; cdr3_nt: TGTGCCAGCAGTTCGACAGGGCGAATGCGGGGCTACACCTTC
cdr3_length: 13; d_call: -; clone_size: many; v_call: TRBV4-3; j_call: TRBJ2-7; cdr3_aa: CASSPGQFREQYF; cdr3_nt: TGCGCCAGCAGCCCCGGGCAGTTCCGAGAGCAGTACTTC
cdr3_length: 14; d_call: -; clone_size: few; v_call: TRBV7-9; j_call: TRBJ2-5; cdr3_aa: CASSLASRSETQYF; cdr3_nt: TGTGCCAGCAGCTTAGCCTCGCGTTCAGAGACCCAGTACTTC
cdr3_length: 13; d_call: -; clone_size: many; v_call: TRBV11-2; j_call: TRBJ2-1; cdr3_aa: CASSQDIYNEQFF; cdr3_nt: TGTGCCAGCAGCCAGGATATCTACAATGAGCAGTTCTTC
cdr3_length: 17; d_call: TRBD1; clone_size: many; v_call: TRBV7-2; j_call: TRBJ1-3; cdr3_aa: CASSLGSGGTSGNTIYF; cdr3_nt: TGTGCCAGCAGCTTAGGATCAGGGGGCACATCTGGAAACACCATATATTTT
cdr3_length: 14; d_call: TRBD2; clone_size: many; v_call: TRBV12-3/TRBV12-4; j_call: TRBJ2-7; cdr3_aa: CASRTSGGPYEQYF; cdr3_nt: TGTGCCAGCAGGACTAGCGGGGGGCCCTACGAGCAGTACTTC
cdr3_length: 12; d_call: TRBD1; clone_size: many; v_call: TRBV30; j_call: TRBJ2-7; cdr3_aa: CAWRRQGWEQYF; cdr3_nt: TGTGCCTGGAGAAGACAGGGCTGGGAGCAGTACTTC
cdr3_length: 11; d_call: -; clone_size: many; v_call: TRBV29-1; j_call: TRBJ2-7; cdr3_aa: CSVASVYEQYF; cdr3_nt: TGCAGCGTGGCATCTGTCTACGAGCAGTACTTC
cdr3_length: 14; d_call: TRBD1; clone_size: many; v_call: TRBV25-1; j_call: TRBJ1-2; cdr3_aa: CASSYDRGRGGYTF; cdr3_nt: TGTGCCAGCAGCTACGACAGGGGGCGAGGAGGCTACACCTTC
cdr3_length: 15; d_call: TRBD1; clone_size: many; v_call: TRBV20-1; j_call: TRBJ1-2; cdr3_aa: CSARASGQANYGYTF; cdr3_nt: TGCAGTGCTAGGGCATCCGGACAGGCAAACTATGGCTACACCTTC
cdr3_length: 15; d_call: TRBD1; clone_size: -; v_call: TRBV6-5; j_call: TRBJ1-2; cdr3_aa: CASSYSGTGDYGYTF; cdr3_nt: TGTGCCAGCAGTTATTCCGGGACAGGGGACTATGGCTACACCTTC
cdr3_length: 15; d_call: TRBD1; clone_size: few; v_call: TRBV7-6; j_call: TRBJ1-1; cdr3_aa: CASSLWTGLDTEAFF; cdr3_nt: TGTGCCAGCAGCTTATGGACAGGGTTGGACACTGAAGCTTTCTTT
cdr3_length: 11; d_call: -; clone_size: many; v_call: TRBV29-1; j_call: TRBJ1-3; cdr3_aa: CSVEVRNTIYF; cdr3_nt: TGCAGCGTGGAAGTGCGAAACACCATATATTTT
cdr3_length: 13; d_call: TRBD1; clone_size: many; v_call: TRBV20-1; j_call: TRBJ1-1; cdr3_aa: CSADREGNTEAFF; cdr3_nt: TGCAGTGCTGACAGGGAGGGGAACACTGAAGCTTTCTTT
cdr3_length: 18; d_call: TRBD1; clone_size: -; v_call: TRBV10-3; j_call: TRBJ1-1; cdr3_aa: CAISDIGTGAYMNTEAFF; cdr3_nt: TGTGCCATCAGTGATATTGGGACAGGGGCCTACATGAACACTGAAGCTTTCTTT
cdr3_length: 13; d_call: -; clone_size: many; v_call: TRBV7-9; j_call: TRBJ2-7; cdr3_aa: CASSLALVGKQYF; cdr3_nt: TGTGCCAGCAGCTTAGCGCTGGTTGGCAAGCAGTACTTC
cdr3_length: 12; d_call: -; clone_size: many; v_call: TRBV20-1; j_call: TRBJ1-5; cdr3_aa: CSALKLAQPQHF; cdr3_nt: TGCAGTGCCCTGAAACTAGCCCAGCCCCAGCATTTT
cdr3_length: 13; d_call: -; clone_size: few; v_call: TRBV30; j_call: TRBJ2-4; cdr3_aa: CAWRRGQLNIQYF; cdr3_nt: TGTGCCTGGAGGCGGGGACAGTTGAACATTCAGTACTTC
cdr3_length: 14; d_call: -; clone_size: -; v_call: TRBV7-8; j_call: TRBJ1-2; cdr3_aa: CASSLEAASYGYTF; cdr3_nt: TGTGCCAGCAGCTTAGAAGCGGCGTCTTATGGCTACACCTTC
cdr3_length: 16; d_call: TRBD1; clone_size: -; v_call: TRBV7-2; j_call: TRBJ2-7; cdr3_aa: CASSLEEGTGSYEQYF; cdr3_nt: TGTGCCAGCAGCTTAGAGGAGGGGACAGGATCCTACGAGCAGTACTTC
cdr3_length: 15; d_call: -; clone_size: many; v_call: TRBV6-6; j_call: TRBJ2-7; cdr3_aa: CASSLATGNGNEQYF; cdr3_nt: TGTGCCAGCAGTTTGGCAACCGGGAACGGAAACGAGCAGTACTTC
cdr3_length: 13; d_call: -; clone_size: few; v_call: TRBV11-2; j_call: TRBJ1-5; cdr3_aa: CASSWGQGQPQHF; cdr3_nt: TGTGCCAGCAGCTGGGGGCAGGGCCAGCCCCAGCATTTT
cdr3_length: 16; d_call: -; clone_size: few; v_call: TRBV20-1; j_call: TRBJ2-5; cdr3_aa: CSARPVGTLRLETQYF; cdr3_nt: TGCAGTGCCCGACCCGTCGGGACCCTACGATTGGAGACCCAGTACTTC
cdr3_length: 14; d_call: TRBD1; clone_size: many; v_call: TRBV28; j_call: TRBJ1-1; cdr3_aa: CASSLRQGGAEAFF; cdr3_nt: TGTGCCAGCAGTTTAAGGCAGGGGGGTGCAGAAGCTTTCTTT
cdr3_length: 15; d_call: TRBD1; clone_size: -; v_call: TRBV6-2/TRBV6-3; j_call: TRBJ1-1; cdr3_aa: CASRLHRDRNTEAFF; cdr3_nt: TGTGCCAGCAGACTCCATCGGGACAGGAACACTGAAGCTTTCTTT
cdr3_length: 14; d_call: -; clone_size: few; v_call: TRBV9; j_call: TRBJ2-5; cdr3_aa: CASSVVSQGETQYF; cdr3_nt: TGTGCCAGCAGCGTAGTCTCACAGGGAGAGACCCAGTACTTC
cdr3_length: 17; d_call: -; clone_size: many; v_call: TRBV11-2; j_call: TRBJ2-3; cdr3_aa: CASSSVATRVRSGTQYF; cdr3_nt: TGTGCCAGCAGCTCGGTAGCGACTAGGGTTCGTTCTGGTACGCAGTATTTT
cdr3_length: 15; d_call: -; clone_size: -; v_call: TRBV12-3/TRBV12-4; j_call: TRBJ2-7; cdr3_aa: CASSATNRQSSEQYF; cdr3_nt: TGTGCCAGCAGTGCAACGAACAGGCAGTCATCCGAGCAGTACTTC
cdr3_length: 16; d_call: TRBD2; clone_size: few; v_call: TRBV6-1; j_call: TRBJ2-1; cdr3_aa: CASSVFSGRVDNEQFF; cdr3_nt: TGTGCCAGCAGTGTCTTTAGCGGGAGGGTAGACAATGAGCAGTTCTTC
cdr3_length: 14; d_call: TRBD2; clone_size: many; v_call: TRBV20-1; j_call: TRBJ2-5; cdr3_aa: CSASDSSRGGTQYF; cdr3_nt: TGCAGTGCATCCGACAGCTCCCGCGGGGGGACCCAGTACTTC
cdr3_length: 18; d_call: TRBD2; clone_size: many; v_call: TRBV10-1; j_call: TRBJ2-3; cdr3_aa: CASPFDRLAGGPEDTQYF; cdr3_nt: TGCGCCAGCCCGTTCGACCGACTAGCGGGAGGGCCCGAAGATACGCAGTATTTT
cdr3_length: 11; d_call: -; clone_size: many; v_call: TRBV20-1; j_call: TRBJ2-3; cdr3_aa: CSAPQSGTQYF; cdr3_nt: TGCAGTGCACCCCAGAGTGGTACGCAGTATTTT
cdr3_length: 13; d_call: -; clone_size: few; v_call: TRBV29-1; j_call: TRBJ2-6; cdr3_aa: CSVTDSGANVLTF; cdr3_nt: TGCAGCGTAACCGACTCTGGGGCCAACGTCCTGACTTTC
cdr3_length: 15; d_call: -; clone_size: many; v_call: TRBV6-2/TRBV6-3; j_call: TRBJ1-1; cdr3_aa: CASSYRSRQSSEAFF; cdr3_nt: TGTGCCAGCAGTTACAGGAGCAGGCAAAGTTCTGAAGCTTTCTTT
cdr3_length: 13; d_call: TRBD1; clone_size: -; v_call: TRBV20-1; j_call: TRBJ1-1; cdr3_aa: CSAGGDRGSEAFF; cdr3_nt: TGCAGTGCTGGGGGGGACAGGGGATCTGAAGCTTTCTTT
cdr3_length: 16; d_call: TRBD2; clone_size: many; v_call: TRBV5-1; j_call: TRBJ2-1; cdr3_aa: CASSLAVGGPDNEQFF; cdr3_nt: TGCGCCAGCAGCTTGGCCGTGGGAGGGCCGGACAATGAGCAGTTCTTC
cdr3_length: 13; d_call: -; clone_size: -; v_call: TRBV30; j_call: TRBJ2-1; cdr3_aa: CALTASSYNEQFF; cdr3_nt: TGTGCCTTGACTGCCAGCTCCTACAATGAGCAGTTCTTC